This T cell receptor beta chain was sequenced during a study of cytomegalovirus exposure and HLA in healthy donors. Whole-study results and caveats: The classifier was said to identify cytomegalovirus status with high specificity and sensitivity.

From the 120-subject validation cohort, which was separate from the roughly 670-subject first cohort, the donors were drawn. CDR3 length equals 13 residues. Trimming left V 5 bases short and J 1 base short, with 8 bases between. CDR1 is MNHNS, CDR2 SASEGT, per germline. Measured with immunoSEQ multiplex PCR; TCRdb has only the in-frame clones, and not every one. The sample lists some 130,000 clones; approximately 84% were seen once. Details on this clone: The antigen is not known.

Sequencing used PBMCs. The chain joins TRBV6-1 to TRBJ1-1; D remains unclear. The TCR was taken from a man in his thirties or forties in good health and CMV-seropositive. CDR3 bases: TGTGCCAGCAGTTGGAGCCAGAACACTGAAGCTTTCTTT. This translates into CASSWSQNTEAFF.